Each of the 14 T cell receptor beta chains below was sequenced from the same sample in a study of cytomegalovirus exposure and HLA in healthy donors. The repertoire was sequenced with immunoSEQ multiplex PCR; TCRdb's copy has only in-frame clones and lacks some. The table shows over 150,000 clones, with 75% to 90% occurring only once. The sequenced sample was PBMCs. These receptors all come from a man aged 18 to 29 in good health and CMV-seropositive.

This chain connects TRBV19 to TRBJ1-5; D unclear. Germline loops: CDR1 LNHDA, CDR2 SQIVND (reference sequence). The CDR3 is 15 amino acids. Trimming removed 5 bases at V and 4 bases at J, with 15 bases between. This CDR3 is CASSLTGDMNQPQHF. For the CDR3, the DNA is TGTGCCAGTAGTCTCACCGGGGATATGAATCAGCCCCAGCATTTT.

The rearrangement links TRBV6-6 to TRBJ1-3, with D hard to call. The germline gives CDR1 MNHNY, CDR2 SVGAGI (reference sequence). This CDR3 comprises 14 residues. V gave up 0 bases and J gave up 8 bases, with 11 bases separating them. The CDR3: CASSYSLYVDTIYF. The DNA of the CDR3 is TGTGCCAGCAGTTACTCGCTCTATGTGGACACCATATATTTT.

The chain couples TRBV4-3 to TRBJ2-1; 10 bases match TRBD2. The germline V gene has CDR1 LGHNA and CDR2 YSLEER. The CDR3 has 18 amino acids. Trimming cost V 0 bases and J 4 bases; bases outside gene matches: 9. CDR3 amino acids: CASSQDGVAGGGYNEQFF. In DNA, the CDR3 is TGCGCCAGCAGCCAAGATGGGGTAGCGGGAGGTGGTTACAATGAGCAGTTCTTC.

This chain connects TRBV21-1 to TRBJ2-2; the table names TRBD1, a call not compared with the DNA. TRBV21-1 is a listed pseudogene. The length of the CDR3 is 14 residues. The CDR3 region is CASSKGALGGELFF. The CDR3 DNA sequence: TGTGCCAGCAGCAAAGGGGCCTTGGGCGGGGAGCTGTTTTTT.

The V call is TRBV7-3, the J call TRBJ2-3; 9 nucleotides match TRBD2. Germline V gene data show CDR1 as SGHTA and CDR2 as FQGTGA. After removal of 2 bases from V and 6 bases from J, the junction contained 6 bases not matched to a gene. The CDR3 consists of 15 residues. CDR3 region: CASSLDAGGPDTQYF. CDR3 nucleotide sequence: TGTGCCAGCAGCTTAGATGCGGGAGGGCCCGATACGCAGTATTTT.

The chain employs TRBV7-2 and TRBJ2-1, with a weak D call TRBD2 (5 bases). The CDR3 is 13 residues long. V shed 1 base and J shed 5 bases, with 6 bases lying between them. Germline CDR1 reads SGHTA; CDR2 reads FQGNSA. CDR3 nucleotides: TGTGCCAGCAGCTTAGTGCGGGACAATGAGCAGTTCTTC. Translating it yields CASSLVRDNEQFF. The whole variable domain, filled in from reference TRBV7-2 and TRBJ2-1, reads GAGVSQSPSNKVTEKGKDVELRCDPISGHTALYWYRQSLGQGLEFLIYFQGNSAPDKSGLPSDRFSAERTGGSVSTLTIQRTQQEDSAVYLCASSLVRDNEQFFGPGTRLTVL.

The chain links TRBV11-3 to TRBJ2-2, with 8 bases matching TRBD1. The CDR3 covers 15 residues. After removal of 4 bases from V and 5 bases from J, the junction contained 6 bases not matched to a gene. Per the germline V gene, CDR1 is SGHNT and CDR2 is YENEEA. CDR3 DNA: TGTGCCAGCAGCTCCGGACAGGGAGATACCGGGGAGCTGTTTTTT. Protein sequence: CASSSGQGDTGELFF.

This chain connects TRBV18 to TRBJ2-3; D gene ambiguous. The CDR3 is made up of 13 amino acids. Between the trimmed V and J ends, which lost 6 bases and 3 bases, there was a span of 10 bases. CDR1 is KGHSH, CDR2 LQKENI, per germline. Here the CDR3 DNA reads TGTGCCAGCTCCCCTACTTGGACAGATACGCAGTATTTT. Translating it yields CASSPTWTDTQYF.

The chain has TRBV5-1 and TRBJ1-3; 8 bases align to TRBD1. V shed 2 bases, J shed 2 bases, and the junction held 6 bases outside the gene matches. CDR3 length equals 16 residues. Germline CDR1 SGHRS, CDR2 YFSETQ. In DNA, the CDR3 is TGCGCCAGCAGCTTCGGACAGGGAGGGACTGGAAACACCATATATTTT. Protein sequence: CASSFGQGGTGNTIYF.

CDR3 coding DNA: TGTGCCAGCAGCGTGACTCAGGGTCCAGATACGCAGTATTTT. Protein: CASSVTQGPDTQYF. V usage is TRBV5-4 and J usage is TRBJ2-3, with a tentative D call TRBD1 (5 bases). From germline, CDR1 is SGHNT and CDR2 YYREEE (reference sequence). Trimming removed 4 bases at V and 4 bases at J, with 13 bases between. This CDR3 contains 14 residues.

The chain is built from TRBV6-5 and TRBJ2-7; TRBD2 is a possible D gene (5 bases). V was clipped by 6 bases and J by 1 base, with 10 bases between them. Germline V gene lookup returns CDR1 MNHEY and CDR2 SVGAGI. The CDR3 contains 13 residues. The CDR3 loop reads CASSMDWSYEQYF. CDR3 DNA: TGTGCCAGCAGCATGGACTGGTCCTACGAGCAGTACTTC.

The CDR3 protein is CASSPQLAGDYEQYF. The CDR3 DNA sequence: TGTGCCAGCAGCCCACAGCTAGCGGGAGATTACGAGCAGTACTTC. V is TRBV7-9 and J is TRBJ2-7; 10 nucleotides line up with TRBD2. The V gene end was trimmed by 5 bases and the J gene end by 4 bases; junction bases not matched to a gene: 8. The CDR3 is made up of 15 amino acids. Germline CDR1 SEHNR, CDR2 FQNEAQ (reference sequence).

As for this clone: The same CDR3 also results from other DNA sequences found in this sample. The chain joins TRBV18 to TRBJ2-5; 7 bases agree with TRBD1. CDR1 and CDR2 from the germline V gene are KGHSH and LQKENI. V trimming: 6 bases; J trimming: 2 bases; junction bases outside the gene matches: 3. This CDR3 has 13 residues. The CDR3 bases are TGTGCCAGCTCCGGGACAGTACAAGAGACCCAGTACTTC. This translates into CASSGTVQETQYF. Combining the CDR3 with reference TRBV18 and TRBJ2-5 gives the whole variable domain NAGVMQNPRHLVRRRGQEARLRCSPMKGHSHVYWYRQLPEEGLKFMVYLQKENIIDESGMPKERFSAEFPKEGPSILRIQQVVRGDSAAYFCASSGTVQETQYFGPGTRLLVL.

The chain joins TRBV7-2 to TRBJ1-2; tentative D call: TRBD1 (5 bases). Per germline, CDR1 SGHTA and CDR2 FQGNSA. The V end was cut by 5 bases, the J end by 4 bases, with 14 bases between. CDR3 length: 14 residues. Written as DNA, the CDR3 is TGTGCCAGCAGCAGAGAGACAGTTTTCTATGGCTACACCTTC. Its protein product is CASSRETVFYGYTF.